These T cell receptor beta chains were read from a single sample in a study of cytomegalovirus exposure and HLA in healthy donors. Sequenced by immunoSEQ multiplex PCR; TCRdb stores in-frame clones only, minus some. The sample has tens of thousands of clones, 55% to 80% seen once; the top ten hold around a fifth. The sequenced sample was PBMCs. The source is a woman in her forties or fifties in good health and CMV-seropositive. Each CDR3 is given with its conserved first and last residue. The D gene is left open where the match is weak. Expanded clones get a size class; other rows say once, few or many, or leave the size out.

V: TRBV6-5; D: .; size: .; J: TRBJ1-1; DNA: TGTGCCAGCAGTTACTCTCAGTCCATGAACACTGAAGCTTTCTTT; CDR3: CASSYSQSMNTEAFF
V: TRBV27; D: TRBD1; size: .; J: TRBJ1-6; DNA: TGTGCCAGCAGTTGGAGACAGGGGGGTTCACCCCTCCACTTT; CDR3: CASSWRQGGSPLHF
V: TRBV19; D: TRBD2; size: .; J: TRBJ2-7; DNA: TGTGCCAGTAGTATAGATGTTTCTAGCGGAAACTACGAGCAGTACTTC; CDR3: CASSIDVSSGNYEQYF
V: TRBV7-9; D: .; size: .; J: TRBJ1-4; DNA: TGTGCCAGCACCCCTTTTGGGGGCGCAACTAATGAAAAACTGTTTTTT; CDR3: CASTPFGGATNEKLFF
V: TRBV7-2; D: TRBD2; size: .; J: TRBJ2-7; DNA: TGTGCCAGCAGCTGGACTAGTTACGAGCAGTACTTC; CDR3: CASSWTSYEQYF
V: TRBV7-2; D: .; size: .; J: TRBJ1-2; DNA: TGTGCCAGCAGCCCCTCGAGGGAGCTCTATGGCTACACCTTC; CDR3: CASSPSRELYGYTF
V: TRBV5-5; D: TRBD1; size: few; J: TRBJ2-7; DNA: TGTGCCACGACCGGGACAGGGAAGTCCTACGAGCAGTACTTC; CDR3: CATTGTGKSYEQYF
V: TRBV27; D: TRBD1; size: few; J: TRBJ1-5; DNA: TGTGCCAGCGCGGGACAGGGGGCGGGGGATCAGCCCCAGCATTTT; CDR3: CASAGQGAGDQPQHF
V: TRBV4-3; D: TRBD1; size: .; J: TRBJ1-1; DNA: TGCGCCAGCAGCCAAGTCCTGAAACAGGGGCTGACTGAAGCTTTCTTT; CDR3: CASSQVLKQGLTEAFF
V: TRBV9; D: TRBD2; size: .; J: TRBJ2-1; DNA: TGTGCCAGCAGCGTAGGTGGAGCGGGAGGGCTGAGCTCCTACAATGAGCAGTTCTTC; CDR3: CASSVGGAGGLSSYNEQFF
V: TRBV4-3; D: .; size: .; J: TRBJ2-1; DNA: TGCGCCAGCAGCCAGAGGGGGTCCTACAATGAGCAGTTCTTC; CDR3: CASSQRGSYNEQFF
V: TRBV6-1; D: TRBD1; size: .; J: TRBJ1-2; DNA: TGTGCCAGCACCGAAGCAGGGGGCTTCTACGGCTACACCTTC; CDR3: CASTEAGGFYGYTF
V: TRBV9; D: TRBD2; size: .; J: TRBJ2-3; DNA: TGTGCCAGCAGCGGGGCGGGAGTCTTTTCAGATACGCAGTATTTT; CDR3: CASSGAGVFSDTQYF
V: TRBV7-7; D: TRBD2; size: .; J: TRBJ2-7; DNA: TGTGCTAGCAGCTTCGGAACGGGAGGTTCCTACGAGCAGTACTTC; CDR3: CASSFGTGGSYEQYF
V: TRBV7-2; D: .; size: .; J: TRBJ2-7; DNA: TGTGCCAGCAGCTTATGGGCTAGCGCCACCTACGAGCAGTACTTC; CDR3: CASSLWASATYEQYF
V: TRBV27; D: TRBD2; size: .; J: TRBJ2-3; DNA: TGTGCCAGCAGTAACCAACTCGGGAGGGCCGCAGATACGCAGTATTTT; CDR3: CASSNQLGRAADTQYF
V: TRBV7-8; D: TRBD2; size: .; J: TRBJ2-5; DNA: TGTGCCAGCAGCTTAGCTCTACTCATAGCGGGAACAGGCGGGGGGACCCAGTACTTC; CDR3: CASSLALLIAGTGGGTQYF
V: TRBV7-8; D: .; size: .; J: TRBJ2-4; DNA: TGTGCCAGCAGCCCCTATGGGTGGGAGGCCAAAAACATTCAGTACTTC; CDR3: CASSPYGWEAKNIQYF
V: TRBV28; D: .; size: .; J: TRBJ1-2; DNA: TGTGCCAGCAGTTTAACGGACAGTACTAACTATGGCTACACCTTC; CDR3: CASSLTDSTNYGYTF
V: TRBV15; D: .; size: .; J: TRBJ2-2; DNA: TGTGCCACCAGCAAATACGGCACCGGGGAGCTGTTTTTT; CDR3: CATSKYGTGELFF
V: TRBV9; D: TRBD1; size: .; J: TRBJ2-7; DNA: TGTGCCAGCAGCGCGACAGGGGGCAGCGGCGAGCAGTACTTC; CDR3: CASSATGGSGEQYF
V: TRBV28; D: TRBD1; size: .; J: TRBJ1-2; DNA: TGTGCCACCCGACAGGGGATGGGCGGCTACACCTTC; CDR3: CATRQGMGGYTF
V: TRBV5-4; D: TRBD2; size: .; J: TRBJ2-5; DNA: TGTGCCAGCAGCTCGGGACTAGCGGGAGTCGGAGAGACCCAGTACTTC; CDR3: CASSSGLAGVGETQYF
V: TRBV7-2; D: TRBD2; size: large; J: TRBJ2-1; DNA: TGTGCCAGCAGCTCGTTAGCGGGAGCCTACAATGAGCAGTTCTTC; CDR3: CASSSLAGAYNEQFF
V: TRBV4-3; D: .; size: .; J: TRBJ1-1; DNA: TGCGCCAGCAGCCAAAATCAGGATAGAGCTTTCTTT; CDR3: CASSQNQDRAFF
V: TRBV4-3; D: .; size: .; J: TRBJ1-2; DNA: TGCGCCAGCAGCCAACCCGGGGGAAGGGGCGGGGGCTACACCTTC; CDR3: CASSQPGGRGGGYTF
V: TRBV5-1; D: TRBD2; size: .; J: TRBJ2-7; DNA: TGCGCCAGCAGCTTGGCCCCACTAGCGACGTCCTACGAGCAGTACTTC; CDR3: CASSLAPLATSYEQYF
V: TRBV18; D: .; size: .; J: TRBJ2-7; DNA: TGTGCCAGCTCGCTTGAATTGACAGTCTACGAGCAGTACTTC; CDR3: CASSLELTVYEQYF
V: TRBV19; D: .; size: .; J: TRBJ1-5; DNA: TGTGCCAGTAGCCGGAGATCGGGGGGGTTCAATCAGCCCCAGCATTTT; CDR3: CASSRRSGGFNQPQHF
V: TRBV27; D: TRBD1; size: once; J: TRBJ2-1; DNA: TGTGCCAGCAGTAACAGGGGCGGAGAGCAGTTCTTC; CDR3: CASSNRGGEQFF
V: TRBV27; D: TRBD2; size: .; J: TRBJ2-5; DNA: TGTGCCAGCAGTTTATACGGGGGGGCGGAGACCCAGTACTTC; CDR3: CASSLYGGAETQYF
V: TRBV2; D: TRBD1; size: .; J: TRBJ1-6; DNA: TGTGCCAGCTCGACAGGGGAAAGTTCACCCCTCCACTTT; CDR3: CASSTGESSPLHF
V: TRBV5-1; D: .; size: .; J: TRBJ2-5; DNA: TGCGCCAGCAGGGTGGAGGGCCGCGAGACCCAGTACTTC; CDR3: CASRVEGRETQYF
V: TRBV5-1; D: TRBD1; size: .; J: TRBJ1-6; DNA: TGCGCCAGCAGCCAAGGGACAGGATCGAGCTCCTATAATTCACCCCTCCACTTT; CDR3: CASSQGTGSSSYNSPLHF
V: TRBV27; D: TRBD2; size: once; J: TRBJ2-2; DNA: TGTGCCAGCAGACTAGCGGGGGGGCCCACCGGGGAGCTGTTTTTT; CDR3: CASRLAGGPTGELFF
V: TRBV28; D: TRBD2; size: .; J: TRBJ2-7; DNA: TGTGCCACCCTTAGGACTAGCGGGTACTACGAGCAGTACTTC; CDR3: CATLRTSGYYEQYF
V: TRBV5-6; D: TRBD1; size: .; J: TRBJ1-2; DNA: TGTGCCAGCAGCTCACTGGGACAGAACTATGGCTACACCTTC; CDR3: CASSSLGQNYGYTF
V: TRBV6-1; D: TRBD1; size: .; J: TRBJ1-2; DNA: TGTGCCAGCAGTGAACGGGACAGGGGGCCCCTTAACTATGGCTACACCTTC; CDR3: CASSERDRGPLNYGYTF
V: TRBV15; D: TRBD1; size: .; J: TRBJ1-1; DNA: TGTGCCACCAGCAGAGTTGACAGGGTGGTGAACACTGAAGCTTTCTTT; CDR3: CATSRVDRVVNTEAFF
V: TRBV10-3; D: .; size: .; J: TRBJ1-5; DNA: TGTGCCATCAGTACCTTTGGACGGGAAAGGCAGCCCCAGCATTTT; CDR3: CAISTFGRERQPQHF
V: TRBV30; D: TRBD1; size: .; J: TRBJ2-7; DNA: TGTGCCTGGAGTTGGGGACAGTGGCAGGAGCAGTACTTC; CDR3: CAWSWGQWQEQYF
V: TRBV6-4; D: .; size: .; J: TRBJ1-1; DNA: TGTGCCAGCAGAGGTGGGAAGGGGGCTGAAGCTTTCTTT; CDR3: CASRGGKGAEAFF
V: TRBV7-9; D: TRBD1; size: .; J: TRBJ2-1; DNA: TGTGCCAGCAGCTTACCGACAGGGTTCAATGAGCAGTTCTTC; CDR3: CASSLPTGFNEQFF
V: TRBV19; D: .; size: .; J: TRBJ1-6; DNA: TGTGCCACTGCGACGGCTAGGGGTTCACCCCTCCACTTT; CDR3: CATATARGSPLHF
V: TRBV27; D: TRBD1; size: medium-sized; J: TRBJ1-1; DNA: TGTGCCAGCAGTTTGTGGCAGGGGGCGTCGAACACTGAAGCTTTCTTT; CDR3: CASSLWQGASNTEAFF
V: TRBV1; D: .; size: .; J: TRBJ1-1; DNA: TGCACCAGCAGCCAAATGGGGGGGGCGATAACTGAAGCTTTCTTT; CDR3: CTSSQMGGAITEAFF
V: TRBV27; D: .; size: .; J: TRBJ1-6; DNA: TGTGCCAGCAGTTTAACTAAGAATTCACCCCTCCACTTT; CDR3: CASSLTKNSPLHF
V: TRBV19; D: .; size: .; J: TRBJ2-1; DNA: TGTGCCAGTAAGGACGGCCTACGAGGGTACAATGAGCAGTTCTTC; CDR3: CASKDGLRGYNEQFF
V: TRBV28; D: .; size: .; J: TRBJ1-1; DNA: TGTGCCAGCTTTCGTCAGGGGATGAACACTGAAGCTTTCTTT; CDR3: CASFRQGMNTEAFF
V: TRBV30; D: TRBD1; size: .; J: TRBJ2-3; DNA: TGTGCCTGGGGGACAGGGGGCACAGATACGCAGTATTTT; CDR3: CAWGTGGTDTQYF
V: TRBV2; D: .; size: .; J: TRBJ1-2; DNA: TGTGCCAGCGAATTAGCTAACTATGGCTACACCTTC; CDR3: CASELANYGYTF
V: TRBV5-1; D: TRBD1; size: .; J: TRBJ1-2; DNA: TGCGCCAGCAGCTTGACAGGGGAACTCTTCTATGGCTACACCTTC; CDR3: CASSLTGELFYGYTF
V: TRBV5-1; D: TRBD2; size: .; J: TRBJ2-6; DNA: TGCGCCAGCAGCCCGGGCGCTAGCGGGAGTACAGGGGCCAACGTCCTGACTTTC; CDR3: CASSPGASGSTGANVLTF